This T cell receptor beta chain was recovered during a study of T cell responses to AZD1222 COVID-19 vaccine (dated by TCRdb to the early 2020s). Broadly, across the study: A total of about 240 trial participants underwent TCR sequencing, of whom around 200 received two doses of AZD1222 and about 26 received two doses of the MenACWY control vaccine. Trial participants were enrolled by age into 18-55, 56-69 and 70-plus year subgroups, with around 150, 28 and 57 TCR-sequenced participants respectively. Broad study findings and their caveats: Because no day 14 peak-response samples were available, repertoires were characterized only after the peak T cell response. Spike-specific TCR breadth and depth rose significantly after two AZD1222 doses compared with day 0 and with MenACWY recipients. Only five to seven AZD1222 recipients were SARS-CoV-2 seropositive at baseline, limiting conclusions about previously exposed vaccinees. The whole spike protein was spanned by vaccine-associated CD4 TCRs, and dominant responses were seen in regions 160-218 and 743-854. In the small 56-69-year group, the increase in depth fell short of significance, most likely because of low power. Participants were mostly white British, with more females than males. The authors suggested clonal diversity may have been underestimated. Epitopes outside the regions mutated in the B.1.351 and B.1.1.7 variants were reportedly recognized by nearly half of the unique spike-specific TCRs.

As regards this clone: Its antigen specificity is not known. No qualities accompany the bases; no much larger clone lies one base away.

This specimen's time point label, interpreted: baseline before first vaccination. In light of the paper, this sample's treatment or condition label describes: meningococcal conjugate vaccine given as trial control. Samples from vaccinated people were obtained from the UK trials COV001 and COV002, which included a single-blind randomized controlled phase 2/3 trial of AZD1222 (ChAdOx1 nCoV-19) in healthy adults. For TCRbeta chain sequencing, PBMC samples were collected from trial participants at day 0 and at day 28 after the second dose. The germline V end is reduced by 7 bases and the J end by 4 bases; junction bases left unmatched: 6. Counted from cysteine to phenylalanine, this CDR3 has 14 amino acids. The read is trimmed to its CDR3 DNA, 42 bases read in frame from base 1. The germline V gene yields SGDLS for CDR1 and YYNGEE for CDR2. The CDR3 regions of human TCRbeta chains were subjected to immunosequencing. For the original study's pipeline: TCRs in the repertoires were matched against a reference library of SARS-CoV-2-specific TCRs that had been generated with the MIRA antigen-specificity platform. Breadth meant the fraction of unique TCRs that were SARS-CoV-2-associated, whereas depth meant the fraction of total T cells that were SARS-CoV-2-associated. Using the MIRA data, each spike-specific TCR was assigned both to the spike region to which the TCR was reactive and to a CD4 or CD8 class. Log10-transformed breadth and depth values were compared by one-way ANOVA with Sidak's multiple comparisons tests. The source is immuneACCESS, and TCRdb retained only in-frame sequences with V and J called. Part of the clones is not carried over; for the studies checked, unresolved V genes explain less than half of this, and the remainder is unexplained. The D gene and trimming were derived from the DNA, and the V and J assignments and clone size from that table. The sample yields some 120,000 clones; approximately 90% were counted once. The ten largest clonotypes hold more than 9.5% of the sample.

The chain employs TRBV9 and TRBJ1-2; TRBD1 aligns with 11 central bases. The source is an adult in good health. Sequencing used peripheral blood, obtained on day 0 of MenACWY control vaccination. Here is the DNA: TGTGCCAGCGGACGGACAGGGGGCTTCTATGGCTACACCTTC. Translated, it reads CASGRTGGFYGYTF.